This TCR beta chain was retrieved from a study of shared clonotypes between healthy human individuals. Everyone who donated was a Caucasian adult who lived in Nashville, Tennessee. Study observations and caveats: Sampling used blood alone; tissue repertoires probably differ. The low donor count limited represented genetic and exposure-history diversity.

The assay was immunoSEQ multiplex PCR, and TCRdb's table has in-frame clones only and misses some. The sample lists roughly 2,500,000 clones; 93% were seen once. A word on this clone: Its target is not known.

The sequence derives from a man younger than 35 in good health. Some clones in this sample may be carry-over from other donors' samples. Sequencing input: naive CD4+ T cells from PBMCs. Indicated subset: CD45RA+ positively selected.

CDR3 nucleotide sequence: TGTGCCAGCAGCAAAGGTCCCGGCAAAAACATTCAGTACTTC. The encoded protein is CASSKGPGKNIQYF. The rearrangement joins TRBV21-1 to TRBJ2-4; the table gives TRBD2 as D, unverified against the DNA. TRBV21-1 is deemed a pseudogene. This CDR3 is built from 14 residues.